This paragraph reports one T cell receptor (beta chain). The record originates from a study of blood T cells in healthy people across ages. Germline V gene lookup returns CDR1 SGHVS and CDR2 FQNEAQ. V shed 4 bases, J shed 6 bases, and the junction held 4 bases outside the gene matches. The CDR3 has 14 residues. Primed by a sample-barcoded 5' primer and a J-beta primer mix, a second PCR proceeded for about 6 to 12 cycles. TCRdb itself ran the 5' RACE reads through MiXCR, one entry per CDR3 protein. The data contain hundreds of thousands of distinct CDR3 sequences, more than 45% of them seen just once; the ten biggest clones take up 20% to 25%.

The genes are TRBV7-8 and TRBJ2-2; 8 bases fit TRBD1. The sample taken for sequencing was blood. The source is an elderly man in good health. The CDR3 region is CASSWTGFAGELFF. CDR3 DNA sequence: TGTGCCAGCAGCTGGACAGGGTTTGCCGGGGAGCTGTTTTTT. Full variable domain (remainder filled in from reference TRBV7-8 and TRBJ2-2): GAGVSQSPRYKVAKRGQDVALRCDPISGHVSLFWYQQALGQGPEFLTYFQNEAQLDKSGLPSDRFFAERPEGSVSTLKIQRTQQEDSAVYLCASSWTGFAGELFFGEGSRLTVL.